These 10 T cell receptor beta chains were sequenced from one sample in a study of blood T cell repertoires in COVID-19. Profiled with immunoSEQ multiplex PCR; TCRdb holds only in-frame clones, not every one. The table has hundreds of thousands of clones, roughly nine tenths seen once. The sample consisted of peripheral blood. The source of these receptors is a woman younger than 45 with COVID-19, enrolled during active disease.

This chain uses TRBV4-1 with TRBJ1-3; D perhaps matches TRBD1 (6 bases). From germline, CDR1 is MGHRA and CDR2 YSYEKL. This CDR3 is built from 16 residues. V lost 3 bases and J lost 2, with 14 bases in between. The CDR3: CASSQDSSVAGNTIYF. CDR3 DNA sequence: TGCGCCAGCAGCCAGGACAGTTCTGTTGCTGGAAACACCATATATTTT.

The rearrangement uses TRBV19 and TRBJ2-1, with D possibly being TRBD1 (7 bases). The CDR3 runs to 13 residues. V lost 6 bases and J lost 10, with 16 bases in between. Germline CDR1 reads LNHDA; CDR2 reads SQIVND (reference sequence). The CDR3 nucleotides read TGTGCCAGTAGCCCCAGGGGGGTTGGCGAGCAGTTCTTC. Protein product: CASSPRGVGEQFF.

This clone was recorded once. This rearrangement joins TRBV2 to TRBJ1-1; D is undetermined. Germline V lookup: CDR1 SNHLY, CDR2 FYNNEI. Trimming removed 6 bases at V and 8 bases at J, with 16 bases between. This CDR3 is built from 13 residues. CDR3 protein: CASSGPAGREAFF. For the CDR3, the DNA is TGTGCCAGCAGCGGACCGGCGGGGAGGGAAGCTTTCTTT. Combining the CDR3 with reference TRBV2 and TRBJ1-1 gives the whole variable domain EPEVTQTPSHQVTQMGQEVILRCVPISNHLYFYWYRQILGQKVEFLVSFYNNEISEKSEIFDDQFSVERPDGSNFTLKIRSTKLEDSAMYFCASSGPAGREAFFGQGTRLTVV.

This sequence joins TRBV5-4 and TRBJ1-2; D is uncertain. Trimming shortened V by 1 base and J by 4 bases, and 8 bases separated the two germline ends. Germline CDR1 SGHNT, CDR2 YYREEE (reference sequence). The CDR3 covers 13 residues. In DNA form, the CDR3 reads TGTGCCAGCAGCTTGCTGGGAGGCTATGGCTACACCTTC. Its protein is CASSLLGGYGYTF. The complete variable domain, with remaining parts taken from reference TRBV5-4 and TRBJ1-2, reads ETGVTQSPTHLIKTRGQQVTLRCSSQSGHNTVSWYQQALGQGPQFIFQYYREEENGRGNFPPRFSGLQFPNYSSELNVNALELDDSALYLCASSLLGGYGYTFGSGTRLTVV.

This chain connects TRBV11-2 to TRBJ1-3; D might be TRBD1 (6 bases). The CDR3 loop spans 15 amino acids. Germline V gives CDR1 SGHAT, CDR2 FQNNGV. V lost 5 bases and J 0 bases, leaving 11 bases between the germline ends. The CDR3 region is CASSTGYHSGNTIYF. Here the CDR3 DNA reads TGTGCCAGCAGCACAGGGTACCACTCTGGAAACACCATATATTTT.

J is TRBJ1-2 and V is TRBV6-5; D might be TRBD1 (5 bases). There are 12 residues in the CDR3. CDR1 is MNHEY, CDR2 SVGAGI, per germline. V was clipped by 11 bases and J by 8 bases, with 18 bases between them. Here the CDR3 reads CAQRTPRSGYTF. For the CDR3, the DNA is TGTGCCCAGAGGACACCTCGGAGCGGCTACACCTTC.

This clone was counted a single time. The V and J genes are TRBV21-1 and TRBJ1-5; the table's TRBD1 call for D was not verified on the DNA. TRBV21-1 is recorded as a pseudogene. The CDR3 runs to 18 residues. The CDR3 DNA reads as TGTGCCAGCAGCAAAGGGACAGGGAGGGATAAAGGAAATCAGCCCCAGCATTTT. Its translation: CASSKGTGRDKGNQPQHF.

V and J are TRBV7-6 and TRBJ2-5; 9 bases map to TRBD2. The V segment lost 5 bases and the J segment 3 bases; nucleotides outside the gene matches: 13. In germline, CDR1 is SGHVS, CDR2 FNYEAQ. The CDR3 loop spans 17 amino acids. CDR3 nucleotides: TGTGCCAGCAGCCCAGGGGTGTTTGCTAGCGGGGAAGAGACCCAGTACTTC. Its protein is CASSPGVFASGEETQYF.

This clone was seen just once. The chain combines TRBV6-1 with TRBJ2-1; possible D gene TRBD1, 6 bases. The CDR3 is 18 residues long. Looked up from germline, CDR1 is MNHNS and CDR2 is SASEGT. V lost 3 bases and J 1 base, leaving 19 bases between the germline ends. CDR3 DNA: TGTGCCAGCAGTGAGCAGGGGCCATTTCGCTCATCCTACAATGAGCAGTTCTTC. This translates into CASSEQGPFRSSYNEQFF.

The rearrangement uses TRBV4-1 and TRBJ1-6; D is ambiguous. V was trimmed by 8 bases and J by 6 bases, leaving 14 bases between them. CDR1 is MGHRA and CDR2 is YSYEKL in the germline V gene. The CDR3 is 14 amino acids. CDR3 in DNA: TGCGCCAGCGCCTTAGGACTGGTTAATTCACCCCTCCACTTT. It encodes CASALGLVNSPLHF.